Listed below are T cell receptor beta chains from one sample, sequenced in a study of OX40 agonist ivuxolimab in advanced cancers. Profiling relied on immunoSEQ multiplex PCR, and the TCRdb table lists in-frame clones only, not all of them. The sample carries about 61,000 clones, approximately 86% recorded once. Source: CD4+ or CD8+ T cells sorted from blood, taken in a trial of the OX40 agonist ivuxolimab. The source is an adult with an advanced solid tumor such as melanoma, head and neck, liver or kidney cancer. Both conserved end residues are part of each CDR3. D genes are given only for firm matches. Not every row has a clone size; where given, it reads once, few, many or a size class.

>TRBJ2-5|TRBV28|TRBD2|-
CASSLEAGGQETQYF
TGTGCCAGCAGTTTGGAAGCGGGAGGGCAAGAGACCCAGTACTTC
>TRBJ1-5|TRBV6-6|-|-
CASSYREGNQPQHF
TGTGCCAGCAGTTACCGGGAGGGGAATCAGCCCCAGCATTTT
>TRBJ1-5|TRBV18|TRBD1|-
CASSPPQGQGLGQPQHF
TGTGCCAGCTCACCCCCTCAGGGACAGGGACTAGGACAGCCCCAGCATTTT
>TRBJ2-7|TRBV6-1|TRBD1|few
CASDRDRSYEQYF
TGTGCCAGCGACCGGGACAGAAGCTACGAGCAGTACTTC
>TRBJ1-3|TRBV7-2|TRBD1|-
CASSLEGQGPFSGNTIYF
TGTGCCAGCAGCTTAGAGGGACAGGGTCCCTTCTCTGGAAACACCATATATTTT
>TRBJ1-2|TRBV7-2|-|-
CASSLVLPWNPYGYTF
TGTGCCAGCAGCTTAGTGTTACCCTGGAACCCCTATGGCTACACCTTC
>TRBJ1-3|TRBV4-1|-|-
CASSPGRTIYF
TGCGCCAGCAGCCCAGGGAGAACCATATATTTT
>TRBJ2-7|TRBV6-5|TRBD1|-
CASSRTGVEQYF
TGTGCCAGCAGTCGGACAGGGGTCGAGCAGTACTTC
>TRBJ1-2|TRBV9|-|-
CASSLSGGDMGYTF
TGTGCCAGCAGTCTCAGTGGGGGGGATATGGGCTACACCTTC
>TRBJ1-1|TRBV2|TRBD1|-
CASRPTGTGSEAFF
TGTGCCAGCAGACCGACGGGGACAGGGTCCGAAGCTTTCTTT
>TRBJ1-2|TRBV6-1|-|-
CASSEEVAGNYGYTF
TGTGCCAGCAGTGAAGAGGTCGCCGGTAACTATGGCTACACCTTC
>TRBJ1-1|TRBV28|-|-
CASNFNSEAFF
TGTGCCAGCAATTTTAACAGTGAAGCTTTCTTT
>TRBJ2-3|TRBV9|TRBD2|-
CASSVVLAGADTQYF
TGTGCCAGCAGCGTAGTTCTAGCGGGAGCAGATACGCAGTATTTT
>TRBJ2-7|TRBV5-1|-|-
CASSLAGRVYEQYF
TGCGCCAGCAGCTTGGCCGGGCGGGTGTACGAGCAGTACTTC
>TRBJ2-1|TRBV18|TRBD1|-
CASSPPGTGLVNEQFF
TGTGCCAGCTCACCACCCGGGACAGGGCTGGTCAATGAGCAGTTCTTC
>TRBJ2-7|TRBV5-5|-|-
CASSLGGRAPYEQYF
TGTGCCAGCAGCTTGGGAGGGAGAGCCCCCTACGAGCAGTACTTC
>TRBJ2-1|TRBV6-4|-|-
CASSDRRASFNEQFF
TGTGCCAGCAGTGACCGACGCGCTAGCTTCAATGAGCAGTTCTTC
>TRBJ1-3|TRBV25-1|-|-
CASSAPASGGLGNTIYF
TGTGCCAGCAGTGCCCCAGCTTCAGGCGGGCTTGGAAACACCATATATTTT
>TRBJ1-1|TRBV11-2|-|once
CASSFTGNTEAFF
TGTGCCAGCAGCTTTACGGGGAACACTGAAGCTTTCTTT
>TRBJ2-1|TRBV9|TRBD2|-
CASSPPRTSGRADEQFF
TGTGCCAGCAGCCCCCCCCGGACTAGCGGGAGGGCCGATGAGCAGTTCTTC
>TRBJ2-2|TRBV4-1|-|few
CASRPAWRGNTGELFF
TGCGCCAGCAGACCGGCTTGGCGGGGGAACACCGGGGAGCTGTTTTTT
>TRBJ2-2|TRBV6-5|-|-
CASRPGQINTGELFF
TGTGCCAGCAGACCCGGACAGATAAACACCGGGGAGCTGTTTTTT
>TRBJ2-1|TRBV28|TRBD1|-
CASSPTGGGARYNEQFF
TGTGCCAGCAGTCCGACAGGGGGCGGGGCGCGATACAATGAGCAGTTCTTC
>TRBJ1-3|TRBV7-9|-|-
CASSLTAGNTIYF
TGTGCCAGCAGCTTAACAGCTGGAAACACCATATATTTT
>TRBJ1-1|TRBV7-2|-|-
CASSLDPTAEAFF
TGTGCCAGCAGCTTAGACCCTACCGCCGAAGCTTTCTTT
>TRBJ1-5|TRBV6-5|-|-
CASSLTGTPHQPQHF
TGTGCCAGCAGTCTTACCGGGACACCCCATCAGCCCCAGCATTTT
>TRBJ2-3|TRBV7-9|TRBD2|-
CASSRTSGAQDTQYF
TGTGCCAGCAGCCGGACTAGCGGGGCGCAGGATACGCAGTATTTT
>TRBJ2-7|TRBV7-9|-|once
CASSLVVGEQYF
TGTGCCAGCAGCTTAGTAGTAGGAGAGCAGTACTTC
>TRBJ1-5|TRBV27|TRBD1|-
CASSHRGTVMSISNQPQHF
TGTGCCAGCAGTCATCGTGGGACAGTCATGTCTATTAGCAATCAGCCCCAGCATTTT
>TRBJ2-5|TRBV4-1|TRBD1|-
CASSRIRQGWQETQYF
TGCGCCAGCAGCCGAATCCGACAGGGGTGGCAAGAGACCCAGTACTTC
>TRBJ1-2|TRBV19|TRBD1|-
CASSISTGAVLGYTF
TGTGCCAGTAGTATATCGACAGGGGCCGTCCTTGGCTACACCTTC
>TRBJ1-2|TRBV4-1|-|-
CASSPRGEYGYTF
TGCGCCAGCAGCCCCAGGGGAGAGTATGGCTACACCTTC
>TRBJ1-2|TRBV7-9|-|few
CASSRDSNYGYTF
TGTGCCAGCAGCCGGGACTCCAACTATGGCTACACCTTC
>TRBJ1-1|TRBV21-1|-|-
CARGGGPNTEAFF
TGTGCCAGAGGGGGGGGCCCCAACACTGAAGCTTTCTTT
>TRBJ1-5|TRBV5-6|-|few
CASSRGLNQPQHF
TGTGCCAGCAGCAGGGGCCTCAATCAGCCCCAGCATTTT
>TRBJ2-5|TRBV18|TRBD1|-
CASSPSGTGISETQYF
TGTGCCAGCTCACCGTCCGGGACAGGGATCTCGGAGACCCAGTACTTC
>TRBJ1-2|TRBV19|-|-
CASSAGGNYGYTF
TGTGCCAGTAGTGCGGGGGGTAACTATGGCTACACCTTC
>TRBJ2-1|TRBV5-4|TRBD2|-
CASSLGAGVTSSYNEQFF
TGTGCCAGCAGCTTGGGGGCGGGAGTAACGAGCTCCTACAATGAGCAGTTCTTC
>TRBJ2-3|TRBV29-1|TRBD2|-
CSVDPSGSWDTQYF
TGCAGCGTTGACCCTAGCGGGAGTTGGGATACGCAGTATTTT
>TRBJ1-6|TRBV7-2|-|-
CASSFNNSPLHF
TGTGCCAGCAGCTTTAATAATTCACCCCTCCACTTT
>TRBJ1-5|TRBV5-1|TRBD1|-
CASSPQGSNQPQHF
TGCGCCAGCAGCCCACAGGGGAGCAATCAGCCCCAGCATTTT
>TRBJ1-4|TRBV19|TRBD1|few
CASQDRGGEKLFF
TGTGCCAGCCAGGACAGGGGGGGTGAAAAACTGTTTTTT
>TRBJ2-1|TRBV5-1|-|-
CASSYGSTQEQFF
TGCGCCAGCAGTTACGGGAGTACTCAAGAGCAGTTCTTC
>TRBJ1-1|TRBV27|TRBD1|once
CASSLYVQGRELKNTEAFF
TGTGCCAGCAGTTTATACGTACAGGGGAGGGAGTTAAAGAACACTGAAGCTTTCTTT
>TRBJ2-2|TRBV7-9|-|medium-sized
CARFLWVFTNTGELFF
TGTGCCAGGTTCCTTTGGGTCTTTACGAACACCGGGGAGCTGTTTTTT
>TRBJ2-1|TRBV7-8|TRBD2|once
CASSLGGRTSGSEQFF
TGTGCCAGCAGCCTGGGTGGTAGGACTAGCGGGAGTGAGCAGTTCTTC
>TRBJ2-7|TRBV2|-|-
CASRGTRFDEQYF
TGTGCCAGCAGGGGGACTCGCTTTGACGAGCAGTACTTC
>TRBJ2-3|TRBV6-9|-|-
CASSSKDTQYF
TGTGCCAGCAGTTCAAAAGATACGCAGTATTTT
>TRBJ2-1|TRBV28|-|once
CASSLGDYNEQFF
TGTGCCAGCAGTCTAGGGGACTACAATGAGCAGTTCTTC
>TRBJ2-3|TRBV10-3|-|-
CAISQFPREPNTQYF
TGTGCCATCAGTCAGTTTCCCCGGGAACCAAATACGCAGTATTTT